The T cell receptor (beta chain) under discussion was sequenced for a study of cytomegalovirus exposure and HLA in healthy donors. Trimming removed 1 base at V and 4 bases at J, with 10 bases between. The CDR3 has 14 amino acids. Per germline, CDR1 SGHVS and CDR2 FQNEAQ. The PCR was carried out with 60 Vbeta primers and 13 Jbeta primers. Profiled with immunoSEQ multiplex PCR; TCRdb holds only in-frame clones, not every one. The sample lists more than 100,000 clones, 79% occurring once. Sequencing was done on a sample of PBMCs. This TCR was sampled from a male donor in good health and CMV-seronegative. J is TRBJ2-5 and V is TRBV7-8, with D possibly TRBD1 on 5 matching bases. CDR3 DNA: TGTGCCAGCAGCTTAGAGGGGCAAGGAGAGACCCAGTACTTC. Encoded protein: CASSLEGQGETQYF.